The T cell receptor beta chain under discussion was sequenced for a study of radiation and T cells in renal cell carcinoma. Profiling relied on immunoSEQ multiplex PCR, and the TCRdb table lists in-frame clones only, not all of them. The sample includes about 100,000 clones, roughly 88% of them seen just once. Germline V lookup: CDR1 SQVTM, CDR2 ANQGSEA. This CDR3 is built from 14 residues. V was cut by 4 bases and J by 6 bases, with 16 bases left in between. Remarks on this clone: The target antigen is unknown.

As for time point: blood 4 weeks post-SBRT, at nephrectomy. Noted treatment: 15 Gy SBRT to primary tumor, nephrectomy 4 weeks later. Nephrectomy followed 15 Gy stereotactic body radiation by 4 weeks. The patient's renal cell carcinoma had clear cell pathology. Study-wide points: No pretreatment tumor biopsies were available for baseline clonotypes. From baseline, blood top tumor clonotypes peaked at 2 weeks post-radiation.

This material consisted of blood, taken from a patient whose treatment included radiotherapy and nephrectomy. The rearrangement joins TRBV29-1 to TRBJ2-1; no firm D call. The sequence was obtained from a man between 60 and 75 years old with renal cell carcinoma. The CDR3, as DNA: TGCAGCGTTGCGTTTAGGGCAGGTAGCAATGAGCAGTTCTTC. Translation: CSVAFRAGSNEQFF.